The rows below give T cell receptor beta chains drawn from one sample of a study of regulatory T cells in long-lasting Graves disease. Via MiXCR, TCRdb re-called the multiplex PCR reads, giving one row per CDR3 protein. The sample has around 430,000 distinct CDR3 sequences; around a fifth are singletons. The sequencing here drew on peripheral blood mononuclear cells (PBMCs), taken when the disease was refractory, from a patient treated with antithyroid drugs. The source of these receptors is a female donor with Graves disease. Both conserved end residues are part of each CDR3. D genes are given only for firm matches. For some rows the clone size is stated as once, few or many, or as a class when expanded; others skip it.

D gene	V gene	clone size	J gene	CDR3 protein	CDR3 DNA
-	TRBV4-1	many	TRBJ1-2	CASSQEGGYTF	TGTGCCAGCAGCCAAGAGGGGGGCTACACCTTC
-	TRBV28	few	TRBJ2-4	CASSFSLSIQYF	TGTGCCAGCAGTTTTAGCCTCAGCATTCAGTACTTC
TRBD1	TRBV15	many	TRBJ2-7	CATSSFRTGLYEQYF	TGTGCCACCAGCAGTTTCCGGACAGGCCTCTACGAGCAGTACTTC
-	TRBV19	-	TRBJ1-5	CASSSIGMSGWQPQHF	TGTGCCAGTAGCAGTATAGGAATGTCAGGATGGCAGCCCCAGCATTTT
TRBD1	TRBV6-1	many	TRBJ2-5	CASSVLQGAGETQYF	TGTGCCAGCAGTGTCCTACAGGGGGCAGGAGAGACCCAGTACTTC
-	TRBV11-3	many	TRBJ2-5	CASSDLDLLGETQYF	TGTGCCAGCAGCGACCTGGATTTGCTCGGAGAGACCCAGTACTTC
-	TRBV28	many	TRBJ1-1	CASRQAGTSLNTEAFF	TGTGCCAGCAGACAAGCAGGGACTTCCCTGAACACTGAAGCTTTCTTT
-	TRBV20-1	few	TRBJ1-1	CSAKGAGQGSMNTEAFF	TGCAGTGCTAAAGGGGCGGGGCAGGGATCAATGAACACTGAAGCTTTCTTT
TRBD1	TRBV2	-	TRBJ2-7	CASRRQGAHEQYF	TGTGCCAGCAGGCGGCAGGGGGCCCACGAGCAGTACTTC
-	TRBV5-5	few	TRBJ2-4	CASILGYQGIQYF	TGTGCCAGCATACTGGGGTATCAGGGAATTCAGTACTTC
TRBD1	TRBV28	many	TRBJ1-2	CAASGTGQSGDYGYTF	TGTGCCGCCTCCGGGACAGGGCAATCTGGAGACTATGGCTACACCTTC
TRBD1	TRBV20-1	-	TRBJ1-4	CSARGQGIEKLFF	TGCAGTGCTAGGGGACAGGGGATCGAAAAACTGTTTTTT
-	TRBV18	few	TRBJ1-5	CASSGIKTGGNQPQHF	TGTGCCAGCTCAGGCATAAAGACGGGGGGCAATCAGCCCCAGCATTTT
-	TRBV28	few	TRBJ1-4	CASKKGPEKLFF	TGTGCCAGCAAGAAGGGCCCAGAAAAACTGTTTTTT
TRBD1	TRBV20-1	many	TRBJ1-1	CSARNTGGTEAFF	TGCAGTGCCAGAAATACAGGGGGCACTGAAGCTTTCTTT